Listed below are T cell receptor beta chains from one sample, sequenced in a study of shared clonotypes between healthy human individuals. Assay: immunoSEQ multiplex PCR; the TCRdb copy retains only in-frame clones and omits some. The sample holds about 380,000 clones, approximately 96% seen once. Sequencing used memory CD8+ T cells sorted from blood. The source of these receptors is a man aged 25 to 40 in good health. CDR3s include the opening cysteine and the closing phenylalanine or tryptophan. The D gene is left open where the match is weak. Size is omitted from some rows. Given values are once, few, many or a class for expanded clones.

v_gene: TRBV6-6; abundance: once; j_gene: TRBJ2-3; d_gene: .; CDR3aa: CASSYQGPSTDTQYF; CDR3nt: TGTGCCAGCAGTTATCAGGGTCCAAGCACAGATACGCAGTATTTT
v_gene: TRBV7-9; abundance: once; j_gene: TRBJ1-3; d_gene: .; CDR3aa: CASSLNGMEGPGNTIYF; CDR3nt: TGTGCCAGCAGCTTAAATGGAATGGAAGGCCCTGGAAACACCATATATTTT
v_gene: TRBV5-1; abundance: once; j_gene: TRBJ2-5; d_gene: .; CDR3aa: CASSLAGRQETQYF; CDR3nt: TGCGCCAGCAGCTTGGCCGGCAGGCAAGAGACCCAGTACTTC
v_gene: TRBV9; abundance: .; j_gene: TRBJ2-2; d_gene: TRBD2; CDR3aa: CASSVPGLENTGELFF; CDR3nt: TGTGCCAGCAGCGTCCCCGGACTAGAAAACACCGGGGAGCTGTTTTTT
v_gene: TRBV21-1; abundance: .; j_gene: TRBJ2-1; d_gene: .; CDR3aa: CASRRTSGSSNEQFF; CDR3nt: TGTGCCAGCAGAAGGACTAGCGGGAGTAGCAATGAGCAGTTCTTC
v_gene: TRBV5-1; abundance: few; j_gene: TRBJ2-3; d_gene: .; CDR3aa: CASSLGDTQYF; CDR3nt: TGCGCCAGCAGCTTGGGAGATACGCAGTATTTT
v_gene: TRBV27; abundance: .; j_gene: TRBJ1-3; d_gene: .; CDR3aa: CASSFRGGGNTIYF; CDR3nt: TGTGCCAGCAGTTTTCGGGGGGGTGGAAACACCATATATTTT
v_gene: TRBV7-6; abundance: .; j_gene: TRBJ2-1; d_gene: TRBD2; CDR3aa: CASSLAGTSGNEQFF; CDR3nt: TGTGCCAGCAGCTTAGCCGGGACTAGCGGCAATGAGCAGTTCTTC
v_gene: TRBV5-1; abundance: .; j_gene: TRBJ2-2; d_gene: .; CDR3aa: CASSLGRGGNTGELFF; CDR3nt: TGCGCCAGCAGCTTGGGAAGGGGAGGAAACACCGGGGAGCTGTTTTTT
v_gene: TRBV30; abundance: .; j_gene: TRBJ2-4; d_gene: .; CDR3aa: CAWSQSWAKNIQYF; CDR3nt: TGTGCCTGGTCCCAAAGCTGGGCCAAAAACATTCAGTACTTC
v_gene: TRBV6-1; abundance: .; j_gene: TRBJ1-5; d_gene: .; CDR3aa: CASSEGLPFHHQPQHF; CDR3nt: TGTGCCAGCAGTGAGGGGCTCCCGTTCCACCATCAGCCCCAGCATTTT
v_gene: TRBV5-4; abundance: .; j_gene: TRBJ2-7; d_gene: TRBD2; CDR3aa: CASSLASGTYEQYF; CDR3nt: TGTGCCAGCAGCTTGGCTAGCGGGACCTACGAGCAGTACTTC
v_gene: TRBV7-3; abundance: .; j_gene: TRBJ1-1; d_gene: .; CDR3aa: CASSLDSMNTEAFF; CDR3nt: TGTGCCAGCAGCTTGGACAGCATGAACACTGAAGCTTTCTTT
v_gene: TRBV28; abundance: .; j_gene: TRBJ2-3; d_gene: .; CDR3aa: CASSLTVASTDTQYF; CDR3nt: TGTGCCAGCAGTTTAACGGTGGCTAGCACAGATACGCAGTATTTT
v_gene: TRBV28; abundance: .; j_gene: TRBJ2-7; d_gene: .; CDR3aa: CASSLSPFYEQYF; CDR3nt: TGTGCCAGCAGTTTATCCCCCTTCTACGAGCAGTACTTC
v_gene: TRBV7-9; abundance: once; j_gene: TRBJ2-3; d_gene: TRBD2; CDR3aa: CASSETSVDTQYF; CDR3nt: TGTGCCAGCAGCGAGACTAGCGTGGATACGCAGTATTTT
v_gene: TRBV5-5; abundance: .; j_gene: TRBJ2-4; d_gene: .; CDR3aa: CASSCLLAKNIQYF; CDR3nt: TGTGCCAGCAGCTGCTTATTGGCCAAAAACATTCAGTACTTC
v_gene: TRBV15; abundance: .; j_gene: TRBJ2-3; d_gene: TRBD2; CDR3aa: CATSRDLGLAGGRTDTQYF; CDR3nt: TGTGCCACCAGCAGAGATCTCGGACTAGCGGGAGGGCGTACAGATACGCAGTATTTT
v_gene: TRBV29-1; abundance: .; j_gene: TRBJ2-2; d_gene: TRBD1; CDR3aa: CSVGGGTGYTGELFF; CDR3nt: TGCAGCGTTGGGGGCGGGACAGGGTACACCGGGGAGCTGTTTTTT
v_gene: TRBV19; abundance: .; j_gene: TRBJ2-1; d_gene: .; CDR3aa: CASSKQVNEQFF; CDR3nt: TGTGCCAGTAGTAAACAGGTCAATGAGCAGTTCTTC
v_gene: TRBV27; abundance: .; j_gene: TRBJ1-5; d_gene: .; CDR3aa: CASSLFWAGMSNQPQHF; CDR3nt: TGTGCCAGCAGTTTATTTTGGGCAGGGATGAGCAATCAGCCCCAGCATTTT
v_gene: TRBV28; abundance: .; j_gene: TRBJ1-1; d_gene: .; CDR3aa: CASTTLLAGRSTEAFF; CDR3nt: TGTGCCAGCACCACCTTACTTGCAGGGCGGAGTACTGAAGCTTTCTTT
v_gene: TRBV6-6; abundance: .; j_gene: TRBJ2-7; d_gene: TRBD2; CDR3aa: CASSYSREGPREQYF; CDR3nt: TGTGCCAGCAGTTACTCGCGGGAGGGCCCTCGCGAGCAGTACTTC
v_gene: TRBV6-1; abundance: .; j_gene: TRBJ2-3; d_gene: .; CDR3aa: CASSAGTSTDTQYF; CDR3nt: TGTGCCAGCAGTGCCGGGACTAGCACAGATACGCAGTATTTT
v_gene: TRBV14; abundance: .; j_gene: TRBJ2-1; d_gene: .; CDR3aa: CASSQIPPDPTRNEQFF; CDR3nt: TGTGCCAGCAGCCAGATCCCCCCGGACCCAACTCGGAATGAGCAGTTCTTC
v_gene: TRBV4-2; abundance: .; j_gene: TRBJ2-3; d_gene: TRBD2; CDR3aa: CASSLASGGDTQYF; CDR3nt: TGTGCCAGCAGCCTTGCTAGCGGTGGAGATACGCAGTATTTT
v_gene: TRBV5-6; abundance: .; j_gene: TRBJ2-1; d_gene: .; CDR3aa: CASSLLGNPHNEQFF; CDR3nt: TGTGCCAGCAGCTTGTTGGGAAACCCCCACAATGAGCAGTTCTTC
v_gene: TRBV5-5; abundance: .; j_gene: TRBJ1-1; d_gene: TRBD1; CDR3aa: CASSFVTGRGQGNTEAFF; CDR3nt: TGTGCCAGCAGCTTCGTGACAGGGAGGGGTCAAGGGAACACTGAAGCTTTCTTT
v_gene: TRBV28; abundance: once; j_gene: TRBJ2-7; d_gene: .; CDR3aa: CASYRELGYEQYF; CDR3nt: TGTGCCTCTTATCGGGAGTTGGGTTACGAGCAGTACTTC
v_gene: TRBV6-1; abundance: .; j_gene: TRBJ1-3; d_gene: .; CDR3aa: CASRLDESGNTIYF; CDR3nt: TGTGCCAGCAGACTAGACGAATCTGGAAACACCATATATTTT
v_gene: TRBV6-5; abundance: .; j_gene: TRBJ2-1; d_gene: .; CDR3aa: CASSRIGQSYNEQFF; CDR3nt: TGTGCCAGCAGCCGCATTGGACAGTCCTACAATGAGCAGTTCTTC
v_gene: TRBV2; abundance: .; j_gene: TRBJ1-1; d_gene: .; CDR3aa: CASSKSDTEAFF; CDR3nt: TGTGCCAGCTCGAAGAGTGACACTGAAGCTTTCTTT
v_gene: TRBV10-3; abundance: once; j_gene: TRBJ2-1; d_gene: .; CDR3aa: CAIRGQSGSYNEQFF; CDR3nt: TGTGCCATCAGGGGACAGAGCGGGAGCTACAATGAGCAGTTCTTC
v_gene: TRBV7-2; abundance: .; j_gene: TRBJ2-1; d_gene: TRBD2; CDR3aa: CAGAGLAGNEQFF; CDR3nt: TGTGCCGGGGCCGGACTAGCGGGAAATGAGCAGTTCTTC
v_gene: TRBV15; abundance: .; j_gene: TRBJ1-5; d_gene: TRBD1; CDR3aa: CATSRGTGTNQPQHF; CDR3nt: TGTGCCACCAGCAGAGGGACAGGGACGAATCAGCCCCAGCATTTT
v_gene: TRBV5-1; abundance: .; j_gene: TRBJ2-1; d_gene: .; CDR3aa: CASSLALHNEQFF; CDR3nt: TGCGCCAGCAGCTTAGCACTACACAATGAGCAGTTCTTC
v_gene: TRBV12-1; abundance: .; j_gene: TRBJ1-3; d_gene: .; CDR3aa: CASSFWGLTGTGNTIYF; CDR3nt: TGTGCCAGCAGCTTTTGGGGACTGACAGGGACTGGAAACACCATATATTTT
v_gene: TRBV11-2; abundance: once; j_gene: TRBJ2-1; d_gene: TRBD2; CDR3aa: CASSLEVAGLYNEQFF; CDR3nt: TGTGCCAGCAGCTTAGAGGTAGCGGGTCTCTACAATGAGCAGTTCTTC
v_gene: TRBV5-1; abundance: .; j_gene: TRBJ1-4; d_gene: TRBD1; CDR3aa: CASSLVGQGVEKLFF; CDR3nt: TGCGCCAGCAGCTTGGTGGGACAGGGGGTTGAAAAACTGTTTTTT
v_gene: TRBV7-7; abundance: .; j_gene: TRBJ2-7; d_gene: .; CDR3aa: CASSFAPDYEQYF; CDR3nt: TGTGCTAGCAGCTTCGCGCCGGACTACGAGCAGTACTTC
v_gene: TRBV10-3; abundance: .; j_gene: TRBJ2-3; d_gene: .; CDR3aa: CAISERAVTDTQYF; CDR3nt: TGTGCCATCAGTGAACGGGCAGTCACAGATACGCAGTATTTT
v_gene: TRBV18; abundance: once; j_gene: TRBJ2-1; d_gene: .; CDR3aa: CASSRADGSYNEQFF; CDR3nt: TGTGCCAGCTCACGGGCGGATGGATCCTACAATGAGCAGTTCTTC
v_gene: TRBV4-1; abundance: .; j_gene: TRBJ2-1; d_gene: .; CDR3aa: CASSHIPNEQFF; CDR3nt: TGCGCCAGCAGCCATATCCCCAATGAGCAGTTCTTC
v_gene: TRBV6-1; abundance: .; j_gene: TRBJ2-5; d_gene: TRBD1; CDR3aa: CASSSDRTKQETQYF; CDR3nt: TGTGCCAGCAGTTCGGACAGGACCAAACAAGAGACCCAGTACTTC
v_gene: TRBV19; abundance: .; j_gene: TRBJ1-5; d_gene: TRBD1; CDR3aa: CASSSRGRGNQPQHF; CDR3nt: TGTGCCAGTAGTTCCAGGGGGCGCGGGAATCAGCCCCAGCATTTT
v_gene: TRBV20-1; abundance: .; j_gene: TRBJ2-5; d_gene: .; CDR3aa: CSAREKETQYF; CDR3nt: TGCAGTGCTAGAGAGAAGGAGACCCAGTACTTC
v_gene: TRBV6-1; abundance: .; j_gene: TRBJ1-1; d_gene: TRBD1; CDR3aa: CASSDDRVYTEAFF; CDR3nt: TGTGCCAGCAGTGATGACAGGGTTTACACTGAAGCTTTCTTT
v_gene: TRBV5-1; abundance: .; j_gene: TRBJ2-5; d_gene: TRBD2; CDR3aa: CASSLTSGRAVSTQYF; CDR3nt: TGCGCCAGCAGCTTGACTAGCGGGAGGGCCGTATCGACCCAGTACTTC
v_gene: TRBV15; abundance: once; j_gene: TRBJ1-5; d_gene: .; CDR3aa: CATSRDTGSGNQPQHF; CDR3nt: TGTGCCACCAGCAGAGACACAGGGTCCGGCAATCAGCCCCAGCATTTT
v_gene: TRBV5-4; abundance: .; j_gene: TRBJ1-2; d_gene: TRBD1; CDR3aa: CASSLGQGRGYTF; CDR3nt: TGTGCCAGCAGCTTAGGACAGGGTCGTGGCTACACCTTC
v_gene: TRBV7-6; abundance: .; j_gene: TRBJ2-1; d_gene: .; CDR3aa: CASSLISFNEQFF; CDR3nt: TGTGCCAGCAGCTTAATATCTTTCAATGAGCAGTTCTTC
v_gene: TRBV29-1; abundance: once; j_gene: TRBJ1-2; d_gene: .; CDR3aa: CSVEVDTNYGYTF; CDR3nt: TGCAGCGTTGAAGTGGACACTAACTATGGCTACACCTTC
v_gene: TRBV5-1; abundance: .; j_gene: TRBJ2-7; d_gene: .; CDR3aa: CASSQSYEQYF; CDR3nt: TGCGCCAGCAGCCAATCCTACGAGCAGTACTTC
v_gene: TRBV2; abundance: once; j_gene: TRBJ1-3; d_gene: .; CDR3aa: CASSATGSGNTIYF; CDR3nt: TGTGCCAGCAGTGCTACAGGGTCTGGAAACACCATATATTTT
v_gene: TRBV5-4; abundance: .; j_gene: TRBJ2-1; d_gene: TRBD2; CDR3aa: CASSLISGRVFNEQFF; CDR3nt: TGTGCCAGCAGCTTGATTAGCGGGAGGGTATTCAATGAGCAGTTCTTC